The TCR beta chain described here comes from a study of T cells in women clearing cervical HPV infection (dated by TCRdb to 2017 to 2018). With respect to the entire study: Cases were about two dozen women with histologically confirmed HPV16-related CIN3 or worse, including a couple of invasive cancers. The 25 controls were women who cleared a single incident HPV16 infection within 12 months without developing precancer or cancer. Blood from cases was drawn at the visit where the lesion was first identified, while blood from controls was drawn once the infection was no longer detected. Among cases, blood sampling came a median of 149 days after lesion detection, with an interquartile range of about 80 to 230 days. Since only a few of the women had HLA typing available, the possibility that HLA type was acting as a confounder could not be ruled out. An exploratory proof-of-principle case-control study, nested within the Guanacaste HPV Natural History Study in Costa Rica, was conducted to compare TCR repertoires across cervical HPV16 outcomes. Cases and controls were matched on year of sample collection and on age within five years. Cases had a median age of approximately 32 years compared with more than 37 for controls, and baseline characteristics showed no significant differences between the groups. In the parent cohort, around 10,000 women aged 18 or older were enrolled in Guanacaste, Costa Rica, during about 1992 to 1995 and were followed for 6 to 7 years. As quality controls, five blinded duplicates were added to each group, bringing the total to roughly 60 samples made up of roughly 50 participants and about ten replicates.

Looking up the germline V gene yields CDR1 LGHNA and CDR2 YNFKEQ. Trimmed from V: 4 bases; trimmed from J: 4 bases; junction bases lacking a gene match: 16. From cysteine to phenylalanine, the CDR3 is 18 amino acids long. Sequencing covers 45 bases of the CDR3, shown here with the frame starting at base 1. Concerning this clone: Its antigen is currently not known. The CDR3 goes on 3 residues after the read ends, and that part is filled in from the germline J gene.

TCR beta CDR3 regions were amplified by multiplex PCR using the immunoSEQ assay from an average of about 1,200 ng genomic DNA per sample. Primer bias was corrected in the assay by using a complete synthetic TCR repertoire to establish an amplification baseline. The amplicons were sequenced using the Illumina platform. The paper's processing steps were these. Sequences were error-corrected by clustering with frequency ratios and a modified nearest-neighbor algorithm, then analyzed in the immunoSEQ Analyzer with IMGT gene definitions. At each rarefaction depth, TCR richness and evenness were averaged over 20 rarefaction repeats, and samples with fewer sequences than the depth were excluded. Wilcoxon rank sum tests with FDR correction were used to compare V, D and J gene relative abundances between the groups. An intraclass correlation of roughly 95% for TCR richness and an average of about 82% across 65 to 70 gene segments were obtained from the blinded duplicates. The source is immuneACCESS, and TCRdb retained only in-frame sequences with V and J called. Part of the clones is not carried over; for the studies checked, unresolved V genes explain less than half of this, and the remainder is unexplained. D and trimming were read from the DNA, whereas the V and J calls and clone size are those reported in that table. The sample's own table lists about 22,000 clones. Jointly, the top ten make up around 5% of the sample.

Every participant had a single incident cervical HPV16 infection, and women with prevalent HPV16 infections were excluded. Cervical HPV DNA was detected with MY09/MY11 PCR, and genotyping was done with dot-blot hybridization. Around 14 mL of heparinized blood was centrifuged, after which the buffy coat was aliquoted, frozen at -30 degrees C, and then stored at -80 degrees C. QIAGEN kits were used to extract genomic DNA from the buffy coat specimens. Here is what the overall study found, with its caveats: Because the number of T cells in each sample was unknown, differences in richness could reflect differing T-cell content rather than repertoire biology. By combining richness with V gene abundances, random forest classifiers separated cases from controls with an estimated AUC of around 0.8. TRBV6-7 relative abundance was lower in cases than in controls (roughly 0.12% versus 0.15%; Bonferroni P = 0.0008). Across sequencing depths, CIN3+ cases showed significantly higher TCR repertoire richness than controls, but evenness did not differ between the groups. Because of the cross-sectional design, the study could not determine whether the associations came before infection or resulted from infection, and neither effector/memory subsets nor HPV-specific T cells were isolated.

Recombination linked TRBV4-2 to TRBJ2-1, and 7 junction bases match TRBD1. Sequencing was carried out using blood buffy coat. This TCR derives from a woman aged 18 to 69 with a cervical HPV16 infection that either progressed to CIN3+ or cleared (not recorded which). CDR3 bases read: TGTGCCAGCAGCCGCCCGCTTCGAGGGACAGAATATTACAATGAG. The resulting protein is CASSRPLRGTEYYNE. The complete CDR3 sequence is CASSRPLRGTEYYNEQFF.